One sample yielded the 30 T cell receptor beta chains listed below, sequenced in a study of blood T cells in healthy people across ages. The second PCR ran roughly 7 to 12 cycles with a sample-barcoded 5' primer and J-beta primers. TCRdb re-called the 5' RACE reads with MiXCR, one entry per CDR3 protein. The sample shows more than 800,000 distinct CDR3 sequences, around 28% of them seen only once. Sequenced: blood. These receptors were obtained from a woman at least 80 years old in good health.

In this sample, this clonotype turned up a few times. Sequence at one end of the junction differs from germline and may be a read error. This sequence joins TRBV3-1 and TRBJ2-3; D gene unclear. Germline lookup yields CDR1 LGHDT and CDR2 YNNKEL (reference sequence). The CDR3 is 16 amino acids. The CDR3 region has the DNA TGTGCCAGCAGCCCTGCCGGGCAGCCAAACACAGATGCGCAGTATTTT. Translated: CASSPAGQPNTDAQYF.

The table lists this clonotype with a few counts. The chain links TRBV14 to TRBJ1-4, with D maybe TRBD1 (5 bases). CDR3 length: 16 residues. V lost 0 bases to trimming and J lost 4 bases, with 12 bases between them. Per germline, CDR1 SGHDN and CDR2 FVKESK. In nucleotides, the CDR3 is TGTGCCAGCAGCCAAGATCGGGGGATCGGTAATGAAAAACTGTTTTTT. This codes for CASSQDRGIGNEKLFF.

This clonotype was picked up many times. The rearrangement joins TRBV7-2 to TRBJ1-1; D perhaps matches TRBD1 (5 bases). V was pared by 5 bases and J by 0 bases, with 10 bases between. Germline V gene lookup returns CDR1 SGHTA and CDR2 FQGNSA. The length of the CDR3 is 14 residues. CDR3 region: CASSQTVMNTEAFF. The CDR3 region has the DNA TGTGCCAGCAGCCAGACAGTAATGAACACTGAAGCTTTCTTT.

This chain joins TRBV19 and TRBJ2-1, with 8 bases that match TRBD1. CDR3 size: 14 residues. Germline V gives CDR1 LNHDA, CDR2 SQIVND (reference sequence). V was pared by 4 bases and J by 7 bases, with 6 bases of the junction left unmatched. CDR3: CASSTHHRGNEQFF. The CDR3 DNA reads as TGTGCCAGTAGTACACATCACAGGGGGAATGAGCAGTTCTTC.

V gene TRBV6-1 combines with J gene TRBJ1-2; D is uncertain. The CDR3 covers 12 residues. Germline values: CDR1 MNHNS, CDR2 SASEGT. Trimming took 8 bases from V and 7 from J, leaving 14 bases between them. CDR3 in amino acids: CASSTGSGGYTF. In DNA, the CDR3 is TGTGCCAGCTCAACTGGGTCAGGTGGCTACACCTTC.

This clonotype was seen once. The chain couples TRBV7-2 to TRBJ2-3; unclear D gene. This CDR3 spans 13 amino acids. Germline CDR1 and CDR2: SGHTA and FQGNSA. The germline V and J ends were trimmed by 3 bases and 5 bases, with 9 bases remaining between them. CDR3 nucleotides: TGTGCCAGCAGCTTCAATAGAGGAGATACGCAGTATTTT. Encoded protein: CASSFNRGDTQYF.

This clonotype was detected a few times. The chain joins TRBV29-1 to TRBJ2-2; D possibly uses TRBD1 or TRBD2 (5 bases each). Germline CDR1 and CDR2: SQVTM and ANQGSEA. V shed 6 bases and J shed 4 bases, with 15 bases lying between them. This CDR3 is built from 14 residues. The CDR3 loop is CSVSVGTATGELFF. DNA of the CDR3: TGCAGCGTCAGTGTTGGGACGGCCACCGGGGAGCTGTTTTTT.

This clonotype has at least ten counts. The V gene is TRBV4-3, the J gene TRBJ2-3, with D maybe TRBD1 (5 bases). Trimming cost V 4 bases and J 0 bases, with 17 bases left between them. The germline V gene encodes CDR1 LGHNA and CDR2 YSLEER. The CDR3 is 17 residues long. The DNA of the CDR3 is TGCGCCAGCAGCCGAGCTGGGGCTCACACTAGCACAGATACGCAGTATTTT. Amino acid sequence: CASSRAGAHTSTDTQYF.

In its sample, this clonotype was seen many times. The chain employs TRBV6-4 and TRBJ2-7; D might be TRBD1 or TRBD2, each matching 5 bases. The V end was cut by 3 bases, the J end by 2 bases, with 8 bases between. The germline gives CDR1 MRHNA, CDR2 SNTAGT. The CDR3 length is 13 residues. The CDR3, as DNA: TGTGCCAGCAGTGATTGGGACGCCTACGAGCAGTACTTC. Protein sequence: CASSDWDAYEQYF.

This clonotype was counted between two and nine times. The chain is built from TRBV30 and TRBJ1-2; possible D gene TRBD1, 5 bases. The V gene's germline CDR1 is GTSNPN and CDR2 SVGIG (reference sequence). This CDR3 is built from 11 residues. The germline V and J ends were trimmed by 2 bases and 8 bases, with 9 bases remaining between them. The CDR3 loop reads CAWSRGWGYTF. In DNA, the CDR3 is TGTGCCTGGAGTAGGGGTTGGGGCTACACCTTC.

This clonotype has ten or more counts. The CDR3 DNA reads TGCAGTGCCAGGACAGGGGACCTCACAGATACGCAGTATTTT. It codes for CSARTGDLTDTQYF. V gene TRBV20-1 combines with J gene TRBJ2-3; 9 bases line up with TRBD1. V shed 6 bases, J shed 2 bases, and the junction held 6 bases outside the gene matches. Germline V gives CDR1 DFQATT, CDR2 SNEGSKA (reference sequence). This CDR3 has 14 amino acids.

This rearrangement joins TRBV3-1 to TRBJ2-2, with D possibly TRBD2 on 7 matching bases. Germline V gene lookup returns CDR1 LGHDT and CDR2 YNNKEL (reference sequence). Trimming left V 4 bases short and J 4 bases short, with 16 bases between. The CDR3 consists of 16 residues. DNA for the CDR3: TGTGCCAGCAGCCCTCTGGCGGGGGCCTCCACCGGGGAGCTGTTTTTT. Amino acid sequence: CASSPLAGASTGELFF.

This clonotype was seen at least ten times. The chain links TRBV29-1 to TRBJ2-3; D is undetermined. The CDR3 contains 12 residues. Germline V gene sequence: CDR1 SQVTM, CDR2 ANQGSEA. Between the trimmed V and J ends, which lost 7 bases and 0 bases, there was a span of 8 bases. Here the CDR3 reads CSAKGSTDTQYF. For the CDR3, the DNA is TGCAGCGCCAAGGGCAGCACAGATACGCAGTATTTT.

In regard to this clonotype: One end of the junction is discordant with germline, which a read error may explain. The CDR3 reads CASSQTGQPNTGKLFF. The DNA for the CDR3 is TGTGCCAGCAGCCAAACGGGACAGCCGAACACCGGGAAGCTGTTTTTT. The chain links TRBV14 to TRBJ2-2; 7 bases line up with TRBD1. Germline V gene sequence: CDR1 SGHDN, CDR2 FVKESK. This CDR3 comprises 16 residues.

This clonotype has only one observation. The chain carries TRBV12-3 or TRBV12-4 and TRBJ2-5; TRBD2 aligns across 7 bases. This CDR3 comprises 15 residues. Unmatched junction bases numbered 12, after V lost 6 bases and J lost 5 bases. The CDR3 is CASSPVGGARETQYF. The CDR3 bases are TGTGCCAGCAGCCCCGTGGGAGGGGCTAGGGAGACCCAGTACTTC.

This clonotype occurred a few times. This may come from a read error, since a much larger clone is one base off. The chain joins TRBV6-5 to TRBJ2-1; D is perhaps TRBD1 (5 bases). Trimming removed 2 bases at V and 10 bases at J, with 9 bases between. The germline V gene has CDR1 MNHEY and CDR2 SVGAGI. The CDR3 is 12 amino acids. CDR3 sequence: CASSYDRSEQFF. CDR3 bases: TGTGCCAGCAGTTACGACAGATCCGAGCAGTTCTTC.

This clonotype was picked up many times. The chain joins TRBV5-1 to TRBJ2-1, with 15 bases identical to TRBD2. This CDR3 is built from 18 residues. Trimming took 1 base from V and 8 from J; bases not matched to a gene: 10. The germline gives CDR1 SGHRS, CDR2 YFSETQ. DNA for the CDR3: TGCGCCAGCAGCTTGCCTCGGACTAGCGGGGGGGCCAATGATGAGCAGTTCTTC. Translation gives CASSLPRTSGGANDEQFF. Based on the CDR3 plus reference TRBV5-1 and TRBJ2-1, the full variable domain is KAGVTQTPRYLIKTRGQQVTLSCSPISGHRSVSWYQQTPGQGLQFLFEYFSETQRNKGNFPGRFSGRQFSNSRSEMNVSTLELGDSALYLCASSLPRTSGGANDEQFFGPGTRLTVL.

This clonotype was counted at least ten times. The chain carries TRBV11-2 and TRBJ2-3; no clear D gene. Germline CDR1 reads SGHAT; CDR2 reads FQNNGV. The CDR3 covers 15 residues. Trimming left V 5 bases short and J 4 bases short, with 16 bases between. CDR3 in amino acids: CASSHRKSRADTQYF. DNA for the CDR3: TGTGCCAGCAGCCATAGAAAGAGCCGCGCAGATACGCAGTATTTT.

This clonotype was picked up a small number of times. This chain links TRBV20-1 with TRBJ1-1; 8 nucleotides align to TRBD1. The CDR3 contains 14 residues. Germline trimming cut 2 bases from V and 5 bases from J; bases unmatched to any gene: 7. Germline V gene data show CDR1 as DFQATT and CDR2 as SNEGSKA (reference sequence). The CDR3 sequence: CSARPPTGVTEAFF. The CDR3 nucleotides are TGCAGTGCTAGACCCCCGACAGGGGTTACTGAAGCTTTCTTT.

This clonotype has a single count. Possible read error: a much larger clone is one base away. The V gene is TRBV6-2 or TRBV6-3, the J gene TRBJ2-7, with D maybe TRBD2 (5 bases). Trimming shortened V by 6 bases and J by 7 bases, and 16 bases separated the two germline ends. The CDR3 contains 13 residues. Germline V gene lookup returns CDR1 MNHEY and CDR2 SVGEGT. For the CDR3, the DNA is TGTGCCAGCAGGGCTAGCCGACTTGGTGAGCAGTACTTC. It specifies CASRASRLGEQYF.

Only a few counts were recorded for this clonotype. V and J are TRBV12-3 or TRBV12-4 and TRBJ2-7; D ambiguous. Trimming cost V 1 base and J 3 bases, with 7 bases left between them. The CDR3 spans 13 residues. In nucleotides, the CDR3 is TGTGCCAGCAGTTTAGAAACTTTCTACGAGCAGTACTTC. Residues: CASSLETFYEQYF.

On this clonotype itself: The CDR3 ends on some other residue instead of the conserved phenylalanine or tryptophan, so this is likely a read error. This rearrangement joins TRBV28 to TRBJ2-1; 10 bases are a match to TRBD1. Trimming at V came to 6 bases and at J to 13 bases, leaving 12 bases not matched to a gene. CDR3 length: 14 amino acids. Germline CDR1 reads MDHEN; CDR2 reads SYDVKM. The CDR3 nucleotides are TGTGCCAGCAGAAGACAGGGGGCGGTAAAAACCCAGTTCGTC. This sequence encodes CASRRQGAVKTQFV.

At least ten counts were recorded for this clonotype. The chain carries TRBV20-1 and TRBJ1-2; a possible D gene is TRBD1 (5 bases). With 0 bases removed from V and 4 bases from J, the gap between germline ends came to 12 bases. The germline V gene encodes CDR1 DFQATT and CDR2 SNEGSKA (reference sequence). This CDR3 has 14 amino acids. CDR3 in DNA: TGCAGTGCTAGAGATATGGGGGGTTCCTATGGCTACACCTTC. Translation: CSARDMGGSYGYTF.

This clonotype showed up many times. The genes are TRBV27 and TRBJ1-6, with D perhaps matching TRBD1 (6 bases). This CDR3 region has 17 residues. Trimming shortened V by 2 bases and J by 6 bases, and 17 bases separated the two germline ends. CDR1 MNHEY and CDR2 SMNVEV come from the germline V gene (reference sequence). CDR3: CASSLMGGTSPNSPLHF. The CDR3 DNA follows: TGTGCCAGCAGTTTAATGGGGGGCACCTCACCTAATTCACCCCTCCACTTT.

V usage is TRBV20-1 and J usage is TRBJ1-5; perhaps TRBD1 as D (5 bases). CDR1 DFQATT and CDR2 SNEGSKA come from the germline V gene (reference sequence). The V and J ends lost 6 bases and 4 bases respectively, with 13 bases between them. There are 13 residues in the CDR3. CDR3: CSATSGGNQPQHF. The CDR3 DNA is TGCAGTGCAACAAGTGGGGGAAATCAGCCCCAGCATTTT.

This clonotype was observed many times. The chain joins TRBV24-1 to TRBJ1-2; TRBD1 matches 8 bases. Germline V CDR1 and CDR2: KGHDR, SFDVKD. V dropped 9 bases and J dropped 2; count of bases not matched to a gene: 4. The CDR3 loop spans 13 amino acids. CDR3 coding DNA: TGTGCCACCCGACAGGGGCAGAACTATGGCTACACCTTC. As protein: CATRQGQNYGYTF.

This clonotype has a count of ten or more. This sequence joins TRBV29-1 and TRBJ2-5, with D possibly TRBD1 on 7 matching bases. Trimming shortened V by 4 bases and J by 11 bases, and 32 bases separated the two germline ends. The CDR3 sequence is 17 residues long. CDR1 and CDR2 from the germline V gene are SQVTM and ANQGSEA. The CDR3 DNA sequence: TGCAGCGTTGTACCCGGGACAGTTTCTTGGGACTCCCCGGAGCAGTACTTC. Protein product: CSVVPGTVSWDSPEQYF.

The rearrangement links TRBV6-2 or TRBV6-3 to TRBJ1-3; D gene uncertain. With 2 bases removed from V and 1 base from J, the gap between germline ends came to 15 bases. The CDR3 is 17 residues long. CDR1 and CDR2 (germline): MNHEY, SVGEGT. The CDR3 coding sequence is TGTGCCAGCAGTTACCGGGTGTCTCGTTTTTCTGGAAACACCATATATTTT. Its protein product is CASSYRVSRFSGNTIYF.

As regards this clonotype: This sequence may be a read error, since a much larger clone differs from it by one base. The chain joins TRBV12-3 or TRBV12-4 to TRBJ2-1; tentatively, D is TRBD2 (6 bases). Judging by the DNA end, TRBJ2-7 fits better; the J call may be wrong. The CDR3 sequence is 16 residues long. The CDR3 DNA follows: TGTGCCAGCAGTTCTGGGGAACTAGCCTCCTACAATGAGCAGTACTTC. Its protein product is CASSSGELASYNEQYF.

V usage is TRBV12-3 or TRBV12-4 and J usage is TRBJ1-2, with D perhaps matching TRBD1 (6 bases). The CDR3 is 13 residues long. V lost 7 bases and J 6 bases, leaving 15 bases between the germline ends. DNA of the CDR3: TGTGCCAGCAACCCTGGGGCAGGGGATGGCTACACCTTC. It yields the protein CASNPGAGDGYTF.